This entry is about one T cell receptor (beta chain). The data stem from a study of shared clonotypes between healthy human individuals. The split of CD4+ cells yielded CD45RA+ naive and CD45RA-negative memory subsets. Germline V CDR1 and CDR2: SQVTM, ANQGSEA. V lost 0 bases and J lost 4, with 14 bases in between. The CDR3 covers 15 residues. Several immunoSEQ 96-well plates shared each subset's DNA, each plate a replicate. The repertoire was sequenced with immunoSEQ multiplex PCR; TCRdb's copy has only in-frame clones and lacks some. The sample has about a million clones; 70% to 80% are singletons. This chain connects TRBV29-1 to TRBJ2-3; D is tentatively TRBD1 or TRBD2 (5 bases each). Sequenced sample: memory CD4+ T cells from PBMCs. Subset noted: CD45RA-negative fraction. The source of this sequence is a man between 18 and 29 years old in good health. Some clones in this sample may be carry-over from other donors' samples. The CDR3 nucleotides read TGCAGCGTTGAAGAAACGGGGCACGGGGCAGATACGCAGTATTTT. It translates to CSVEETGHGADTQYF.